Each of the 21 T cell receptor beta chains below was sequenced from the same sample in a study of blood T cell repertoires in COVID-19. Sequencing used immunoSEQ multiplex PCR; TCRdb keeps in-frame clones, though not all of them. The sample includes about 120,000 clones, approximately 87% of them seen just once. The specimen sequenced was peripheral blood. These receptors came from a woman aged 45-60 years with acute or convalescent COVID-19.

V usage is TRBV10-2 and J usage is TRBJ1-5; D might be TRBD1 (5 bases). The length of the CDR3 is 14 residues. Trimming removed 4 bases from V and 5 bases from J, with 12 bases in between. Germline values: CDR1 WSHSY, CDR2 SAAADI. CDR3 amino acids: CASSGQGLDQPQHF. The CDR3 nucleotides are TGCGCCAGCAGTGGGCAGGGACTCGATCAGCCCCAGCATTTT.

This sequence joins TRBV12-3 or TRBV12-4 and TRBJ2-3, with D possibly being TRBD2 (6 bases). The CDR3 loop spans 13 amino acids. V was clipped by 5 bases and J by 4 bases, with 10 bases between them. The CDR3 sequence: CASSATGADTQYF. The DNA of the CDR3 is TGTGCCAGCAGTGCAACGGGGGCAGATACGCAGTATTTT.

The genes are TRBV10-2 and TRBJ1-2, with 9 bases lining up with TRBD1. V shed 5 bases and J 2 bases; nucleotides not matched to a gene: 3. Germline-derived CDR1 and CDR2 are WSHSY and SAAADI. The CDR3 loop spans 14 amino acids. The CDR3 loop reads CASSLDRGNYGYTF. The DNA of the CDR3 is TGCGCCAGCAGTTTAGACAGGGGGAACTATGGCTACACCTTC.

CDR3 bases: TGTGCCAGCAGCCAAGGAGGGGGCGCGGCCAAAAACATTCAGTACTTC. It is translated as CASSQGGGAAKNIQYF. This rearrangement joins TRBV3-1 (or the pseudogene TRBV3-2) to TRBJ2-4, with 7 bases fitting TRBD1. V gave up 1 base and J gave up 1 base; unmatched junction bases: 4. From germline, CDR1 is LGHDT and CDR2 YNNKEL (reference sequence). This CDR3 has 16 amino acids.

Only a few counts were recorded for this clone. This chain links TRBV11-3 with TRBJ1-1; no definite D call. Trimming cost V 2 bases and J 7 bases, with 11 bases left between them. The CDR3 contains 13 residues. Germline V lookup: CDR1 SGHNT, CDR2 YENEEA. DNA of the CDR3: TGTGCCAGCAGCTTACGCGGGTCAGGTGAAGCTTTCTTT. It specifies CASSLRGSGEAFF. Variable domain in full (rest from reference TRBV11-3 and TRBJ1-1): EAGVVQSPRYKIIEKKQPVAFWCNPISGHNTLYWYLQNLGQGPELLIRYENEEAVDDSQLPKDRFSAERLKGVDSTLKIQPAELGDSAVYLCASSLRGSGEAFFGQGTRLTVV.

J is TRBJ1-6 and V is TRBV19; TRBD1 matches 7 bases. Germline V gene sequence: CDR1 LNHDA, CDR2 SQIVND (reference sequence). The ends lost 6 bases at V and 7 bases at J; junction bases unmatched: 3. This CDR3 region has 13 residues. DNA of the CDR3: TGTGCCAGTAGGGGGACAGTCAATTCACCCCTCCACTTT. It translates to CASRGTVNSPLHF.

The chain links TRBV2 to TRBJ1-2; TRBD1 matches 7 bases. The V and J ends lost 6 bases and 4 bases, in that order; junction bases with no gene match: 14. The germline V gene has CDR1 SNHLY and CDR2 FYNNEI. The CDR3 contains 16 residues. As DNA, the CDR3 is TGTGCCAGCAGCCCCCGACAGGGCGGTCGCGCCTATGGCTACACCTTC. Translated: CASSPRQGGRAYGYTF.

CDR3 coding DNA: TGTGCCAGCAGCCCCCGCGGCACAGATACGCAGTATTTT. Encoded protein: CASSPRGTDTQYF. J is TRBJ2-3 and V is TRBV7-6; no definite D call. CDR1 is SGHVS, CDR2 FNYEAQ, per germline. Deletions cut 5 bases from V and 1 base from J, with 7 bases between. The CDR3 runs 13 residues.

The chain employs TRBV9 and TRBJ2-7; 7 nucleotides align to TRBD2. Trimming took 2 bases from V and 5 from J; bases not matched to a gene: 7. The CDR3 totals 14 residues. Germline V lookup: CDR1 SGDLS, CDR2 YYNGEE. The CDR3, as DNA: TGTGCCAGCAGCGTCGATACTAGCGACGACGAGCAGTACTTC. Protein: CASSVDTSDDEQYF.

This clone came up once. This chain connects TRBV9 to TRBJ2-3, with 10 bases aligning to TRBD2. The germline CDR1 and CDR2 sequences are SGDLS and YYNGEE. Germline trimming cut 0 bases from V and 2 bases from J; bases unmatched to any gene: 3. The CDR3 is 16 residues long. CDR3 DNA: TGTGCCAGCAGCGTAGGGCTAGCGGGGGTCACAGATACGCAGTATTTT. Protein: CASSVGLAGVTDTQYF.

V usage is TRBV19 and J usage is TRBJ2-3; TRBD2 matches at 10 bases. The germline V gene has CDR1 LNHDA and CDR2 SQIVND (reference sequence). V lost 11 bases and J lost 3; bases outside the gene matches: 20. The CDR3 sequence is 18 residues long. The CDR3 DNA sequence: TGTGCCGCCAGTAGTGTAGCTAGCGGGAGCGGGTCGACAGATACGCAGTATTTT. This codes for CAASSVASGSGSTDTQYF.

The chain is built from TRBV4-3 and TRBJ2-5; 8 bases fit TRBD2. CDR1 LGHNA and CDR2 YSLEER come from the germline V gene. This CDR3 comprises 16 residues. J was trimmed by 1 base and V by 1 base; bases with no gene match: 5. The CDR3 loop is CASSQGSSGFQETQYF. DNA for the CDR3: TGCGCCAGCAGCCAAGGGTCTAGCGGGTTCCAAGAGACCCAGTACTTC.

The chain is built from TRBV27 and TRBJ2-3, with D perhaps TRBD2 (5 bases). The V end lost 6 bases, the J end lost 7 bases, and 17 bases lay between the germline ends. Germline assignment: CDR1 MNHEY and CDR2 SMNVEV (reference sequence). This CDR3 comprises 14 residues. The CDR3 region has the DNA TGTGCCAGCAGCCCCATAGGGAGCCCTTATACGCAGTATTTT. Translated, it gives CASSPIGSPYTQYF.

V usage is TRBV19 and J usage is TRBJ1-1; D unresolved. CDR1 is LNHDA, CDR2 SQIVND, per germline (reference sequence). V was shortened by 5 bases and J by 4 bases, with 14 bases between the two germline ends. The CDR3 totals 14 residues. The CDR3, as DNA: TGTGCCAGTAGTGTAGGGCCGGGGAGCACTGAAGCTTTCTTT. Translating gives CASSVGPGSTEAFF.

The V and J genes are TRBV2 and TRBJ2-5, with 15 bases aligning to TRBD2. Germline V gene sequence: CDR1 SNHLY, CDR2 FYNNEI. V trimming: 2 bases; J trimming: 7 bases; junction bases outside the gene matches: 8. The CDR3 sequence is 17 residues long. The DNA for the CDR3 is TGTGCCAGCAGTGAAAGGACTAGCGGGAGGGGTGACGGGACCCAGTACTTC. Its protein product is CASSERTSGRGDGTQYF.

The chain couples TRBV11-3 to TRBJ1-2, with D possibly TRBD1 on 6 matching bases. The V gene's germline CDR1 is SGHNT and CDR2 YENEEA. The CDR3 consists of 13 residues. The V end lost 6 bases, the J end lost 0 bases, and 8 bases lay between the germline ends. In nucleotides, the CDR3 is TGTGCCAGCAGTCAGGGGCCTAACTATGGCTACACCTTC. Its translation is CASSQGPNYGYTF.

The chain joins TRBV7-2 to TRBJ1-2; D call uncertain. Germline CDR1 is SGHTA and CDR2 is FQGNSA. CDR3 length: 15 amino acids. Deletions cut 5 bases from V and 8 bases from J, with 21 bases between. This CDR3 reads CASSPTYSSLRGYTF. The CDR3 DNA is TGTGCCAGCAGCCCAACATACAGCAGTCTACGGGGCTACACCTTC. Full variable domain (missing parts from reference TRBV7-2 and TRBJ1-2): GAGVSQSPSNKVTEKGKDVELRCDPISGHTALYWYRQSLGQGLEFLIYFQGNSAPDKSGLPSDRFSAERTGGSVSTLTIQRTQQEDSAVYLCASSPTYSSLRGYTFGSGTRLTVV.

The J gene is TRBJ2-5, the V gene TRBV6-5; a possible D gene is TRBD1 (7 bases). V was clipped by 8 bases and J by 5 bases, with 18 bases between them. The CDR3 is made up of 14 amino acids. Germline V gene data show CDR1 as MNHEY and CDR2 as SVGAGI. The CDR3 DNA sequence: TGTGCCAGCCACCCAGGGGGAGCGGGCGAGACCCAGTACTTC. This translates into CASHPGGAGETQYF.

This clone was seen just once. The chain employs TRBV7-9 and TRBJ1-2; 7 nucleotides align to TRBD1. The CDR3 spans 14 residues. From germline, CDR1 is SEHNR and CDR2 FQNEAQ (reference sequence). V lost 2 bases to trimming and J lost 5 bases; unmatched junction nucleotides: 5. DNA for the CDR3: TGTGCCAGCAGCTTAACCGGGACAGATTATGGCTACACCTTC. It specifies CASSLTGTDYGYTF.

This chain links TRBV5-6 with TRBJ2-6; tentative D call: TRBD1 (5 bases). This CDR3 has 17 amino acids. Trimming took 3 bases from V and 2 from J, leaving 15 bases between them. Per the germline V gene, CDR1 is SGHDT and CDR2 is YYEEEE. In DNA form, the CDR3 reads TGTGCCAGCAGCTCCTACCCAACAGGCCCTGGGGCCAACGTCCTGACTTTC. Translation gives CASSSYPTGPGANVLTF.

The rearrangement links TRBV6-5 to TRBJ2-1; D remains ambiguous. Germline assignment: CDR1 MNHEY and CDR2 SVGAGI. V gave up 8 bases and J gave up 0 bases, with 14 bases separating them. This CDR3 contains 15 residues. Here the CDR3 reads CASLRGASSYNEQFF. CDR3 in DNA: TGTGCCAGCTTAAGAGGCGCTAGCTCCTACAATGAGCAGTTCTTC.